The rows below give T cell receptor beta chains drawn from one sample of a study of T cell changes during pregnancy in multiple sclerosis. Clones were sequenced by immunoSEQ multiplex PCR, and TCRdb holds only the in-frame ones, with some missing. The sample holds roughly 77,000 clones, roughly 92% seen once. The sequencing here drew on peripheral blood, taken in the second trimester of pregnancy. The receptor set was obtained from a female donor with multiple sclerosis, enrolled in a pregnancy study. Each CDR3 is given with its conserved first and last residue. The D gene is left open where the match is weak. Only some rows state a clone size, as once, few, many or a class for expanded clones.

V,D,size,J,CDR3,DNA
TRBV7-3,TRBD1,NA,TRBJ2-7,CASSLIQVGQGAYEQYF,TGTGCCAGCAGCTTAATCCAGGTGGGGCAGGGGGCCTACGAGCAGTACTTC
TRBV5-1,NA,NA,TRBJ2-7,CASSPPGSAGEQYF,TGCGCCAGCAGCCCACCTGGGTCAGCCGGGGAGCAGTACTTC
TRBV9,NA,NA,TRBJ1-3,CASSEGSTGNTIYF,TGTGCCAGCAGCGAGGGGTCCACTGGAAACACCATATATTTT
TRBV27,NA,NA,TRBJ1-6,CASRPGLGPLHF,TGTGCCAGCAGGCCAGGGTTAGGGCCCCTCCACTTT
TRBV5-1,NA,NA,TRBJ1-1,CASSLSWGGTEAFF,TGCGCCAGCAGCCTATCGTGGGGCGGCACTGAAGCTTTCTTT
TRBV29-1,TRBD1,NA,TRBJ1-5,CSAKGTEHQPQHF,TGCAGCGCCAAAGGGACAGAACATCAGCCCCAGCATTTT
TRBV19,NA,NA,TRBJ1-1,CASSIIGSDILNTEAFF,TGTGCCAGTAGTATTATCGGTTCCGACATCTTGAACACTGAAGCTTTCTTT
TRBV15,TRBD1,few,TRBJ1-5,CATSREQGAGQPQHF,TGTGCCACCAGCAGAGAACAGGGGGCCGGACAGCCCCAGCATTTT
TRBV19,TRBD1,NA,TRBJ1-1,CASSNRGTEAFF,TGTGCCAGTAGCAACAGGGGAACTGAAGCTTTCTTT
TRBV19,NA,once,TRBJ2-1,CASSTWGGFGSYNEQFF,TGTGCCAGTAGTACATGGGGCGGCTTCGGTTCCTACAATGAGCAGTTCTTC
TRBV12-5,TRBD1,NA,TRBJ1-2,CASGLGTGYGYTF,TGTGCTAGTGGTTTGGGGACAGGATATGGCTACACCTTC
TRBV5-4,TRBD1,few,TRBJ2-2,CASSQRDRFTGELFF,TGTGCCAGCAGCCAGAGGGACAGATTCACCGGGGAGCTGTTTTTT
TRBV7-9,NA,once,TRBJ2-4,CASSSLPGRKNIQYF,TGTGCCAGCAGCTCCCTACCGGGGAGAAAAAACATTCAGTACTTC
TRBV6-6,NA,NA,TRBJ2-2,CASSPTRDTGELFF,TGTGCCAGCAGCCCGACTAGGGACACCGGGGAGCTGTTTTTT
TRBV4-1,NA,NA,TRBJ1-1,CASSQGGLLNTEAFF,TGCGCCAGCAGCCAAGGAGGGTTACTGAACACTGAAGCTTTCTTT
TRBV14,NA,NA,TRBJ2-7,CASGQKGSYEQYF,TGTGCCAGCGGACAGAAGGGGTCCTACGAGCAGTACTTC
TRBV5-6,TRBD1,NA,TRBJ1-3,CASSWDRGNTIYF,TGTGCCAGCAGCTGGGACAGGGGAAACACCATATATTTT
TRBV28,NA,NA,TRBJ2-1,CASSLYDMRSEQFF,TGTGCCAGCAGTTTATATGATATGCGGAGTGAGCAGTTCTTC
TRBV5-1,NA,NA,TRBJ2-7,CASSLSGGRESYEQYF,TGCGCCAGCAGCTTATCTGGGGGGAGAGAGTCCTACGAGCAGTACTTC
TRBV12-5,NA,NA,TRBJ2-1,CASGLVLAPEQFF,TGTGCTAGTGGTTTGGTACTAGCACCTGAGCAGTTCTTC
TRBV28,NA,NA,TRBJ2-5,CASSLDTRFETQYF,TGTGCCAGCAGCTTGGACACGAGGTTCGAGACCCAGTACTTC
TRBV7-6,TRBD1,NA,TRBJ1-6,CASSLGVGPGQGVSPLHF,TGTGCCAGCAGCTTAGGAGTAGGTCCGGGACAGGGGGTTTCACCCCTCCACTTT
TRBV6-5,TRBD1,NA,TRBJ1-2,CARSGTEGFYGYTF,TGTGCCAGGTCCGGGACAGAAGGCTTCTATGGCTACACCTTC
TRBV5-1,NA,NA,TRBJ1-1,CASSLEGIPGTEAFF,TGCGCCAGCAGCTTGGAGGGGATTCCGGGCACTGAAGCTTTCTTT
TRBV9,TRBD1,NA,TRBJ1-3,CASSNRQGHSGNTIYF,TGTGCCAGCAGCAATAGACAGGGCCATTCTGGAAACACCATATATTTT
TRBV2,NA,NA,TRBJ1-1,CASRTGSGTEAFF,TGTGCCAGCAGAACAGGGTCTGGCACTGAAGCTTTCTTT
TRBV7-7,TRBD2,NA,TRBJ2-3,CASSLAGGLAGLDTQYF,TGTGCCAGCAGCTTAGCGGGGGGACTAGCGGGGTTAGATACGCAGTATTTT
TRBV20-1,NA,NA,TRBJ1-2,CSARDVGTLF,TGCAGTGCTAGAGATGTGGGGACTCTCTTC
TRBV5-1,TRBD1,NA,TRBJ1-3,CASSLGRGGRSSGNTIYF,TGCGCCAGCAGCTTGGGGAGAGGGGGCCGTTCCTCTGGAAACACCATATATTTT
TRBV6-5,NA,NA,TRBJ1-2,CASSYSMGGRLYGYTF,TGTGCCAGCAGTTACTCGATGGGGGGGCGCCTCTATGGCTACACCTTC
TRBV5-1,TRBD1,NA,TRBJ2-5,CASSSGTGLQETQYF,TGCGCCAGCAGCTCCGGGACAGGGTTACAAGAGACCCAGTACTTC
TRBV9,NA,NA,TRBJ2-1,CASSVDGWENEQFF,TGTGCCAGCAGCGTAGACGGTTGGGAGAATGAGCAGTTCTTC